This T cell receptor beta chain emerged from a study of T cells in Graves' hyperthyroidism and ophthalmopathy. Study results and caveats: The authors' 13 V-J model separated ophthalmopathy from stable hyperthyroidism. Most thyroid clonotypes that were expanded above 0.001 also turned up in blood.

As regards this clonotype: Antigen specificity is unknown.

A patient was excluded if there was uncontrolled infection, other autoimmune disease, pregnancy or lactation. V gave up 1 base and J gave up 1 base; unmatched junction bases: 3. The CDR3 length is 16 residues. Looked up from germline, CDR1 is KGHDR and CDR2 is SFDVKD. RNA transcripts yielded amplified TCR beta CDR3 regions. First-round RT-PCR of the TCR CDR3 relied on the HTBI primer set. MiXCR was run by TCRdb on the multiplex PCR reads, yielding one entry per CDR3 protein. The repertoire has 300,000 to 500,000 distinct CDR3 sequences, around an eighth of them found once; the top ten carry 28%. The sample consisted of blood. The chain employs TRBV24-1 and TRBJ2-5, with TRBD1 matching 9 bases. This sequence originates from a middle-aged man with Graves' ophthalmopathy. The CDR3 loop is CATSDFTGGRQETQYF. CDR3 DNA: TGTGCCACCAGTGATTTCACAGGGGGCCGCCAAGAGACCCAGTACTTC.